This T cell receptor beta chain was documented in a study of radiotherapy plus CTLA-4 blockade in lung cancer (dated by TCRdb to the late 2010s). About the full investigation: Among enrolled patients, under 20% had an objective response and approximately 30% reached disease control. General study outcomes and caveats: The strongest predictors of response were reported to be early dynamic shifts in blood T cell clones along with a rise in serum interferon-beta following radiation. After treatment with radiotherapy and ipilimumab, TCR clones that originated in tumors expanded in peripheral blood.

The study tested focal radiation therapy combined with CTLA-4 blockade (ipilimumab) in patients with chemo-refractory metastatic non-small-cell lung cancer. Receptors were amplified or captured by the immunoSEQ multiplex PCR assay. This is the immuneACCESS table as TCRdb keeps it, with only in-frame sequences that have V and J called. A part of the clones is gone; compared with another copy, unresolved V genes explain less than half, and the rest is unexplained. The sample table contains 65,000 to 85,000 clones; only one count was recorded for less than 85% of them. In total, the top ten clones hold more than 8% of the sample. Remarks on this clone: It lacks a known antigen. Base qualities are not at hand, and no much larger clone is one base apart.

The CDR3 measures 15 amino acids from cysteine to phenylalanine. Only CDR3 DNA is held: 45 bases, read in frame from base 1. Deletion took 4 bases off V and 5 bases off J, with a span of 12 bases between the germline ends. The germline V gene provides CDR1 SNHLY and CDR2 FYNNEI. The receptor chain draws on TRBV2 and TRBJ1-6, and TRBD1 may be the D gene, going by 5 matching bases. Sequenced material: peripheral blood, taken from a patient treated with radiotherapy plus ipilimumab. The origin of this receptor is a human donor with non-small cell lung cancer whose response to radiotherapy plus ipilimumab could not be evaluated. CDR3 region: CASSAETEDNSPLHF. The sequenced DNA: TGTGCCAGCAGTGCCGAGACAGAAGATAATTCACCCCTCCACTTT.